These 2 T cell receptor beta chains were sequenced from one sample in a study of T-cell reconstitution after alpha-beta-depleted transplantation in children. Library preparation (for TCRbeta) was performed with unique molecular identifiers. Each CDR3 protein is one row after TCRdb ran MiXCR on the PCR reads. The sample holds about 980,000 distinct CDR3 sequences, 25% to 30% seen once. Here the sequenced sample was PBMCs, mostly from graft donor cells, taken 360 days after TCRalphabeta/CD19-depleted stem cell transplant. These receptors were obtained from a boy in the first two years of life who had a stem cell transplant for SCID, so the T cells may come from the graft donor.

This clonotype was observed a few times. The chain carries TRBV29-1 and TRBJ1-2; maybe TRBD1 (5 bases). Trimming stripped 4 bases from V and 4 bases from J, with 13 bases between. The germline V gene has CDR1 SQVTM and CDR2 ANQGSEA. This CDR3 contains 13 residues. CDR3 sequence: CSVVLGVSYGYTF. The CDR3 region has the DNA TGCAGCGTTGTACTGGGGGTTAGCTATGGCTACACCTTC.

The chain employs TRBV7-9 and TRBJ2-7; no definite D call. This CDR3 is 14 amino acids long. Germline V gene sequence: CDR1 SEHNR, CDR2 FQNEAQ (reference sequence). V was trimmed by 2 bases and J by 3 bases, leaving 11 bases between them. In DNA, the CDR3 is TGTGCCAGCAGCTTACCGTCCGACCTCTACGAGCAGTACTTC. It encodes CASSLPSDLYEQYF.